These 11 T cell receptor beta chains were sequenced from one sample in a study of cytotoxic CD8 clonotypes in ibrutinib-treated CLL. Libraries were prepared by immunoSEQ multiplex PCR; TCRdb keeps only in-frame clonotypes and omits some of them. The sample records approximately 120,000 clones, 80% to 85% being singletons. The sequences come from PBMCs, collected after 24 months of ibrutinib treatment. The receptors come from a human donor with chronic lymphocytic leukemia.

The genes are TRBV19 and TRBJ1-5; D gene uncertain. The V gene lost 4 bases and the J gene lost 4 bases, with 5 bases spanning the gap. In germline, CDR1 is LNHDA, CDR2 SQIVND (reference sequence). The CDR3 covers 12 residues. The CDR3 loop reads CASSTLNQPQHF. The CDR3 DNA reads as TGTGCCAGTAGTACCCTGAATCAGCCCCAGCATTTT.

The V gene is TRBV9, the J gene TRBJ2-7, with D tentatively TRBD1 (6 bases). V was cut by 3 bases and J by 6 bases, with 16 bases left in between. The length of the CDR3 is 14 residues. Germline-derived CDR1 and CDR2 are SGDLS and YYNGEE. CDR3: CASSAVGQWGEQYF. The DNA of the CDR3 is TGTGCCAGCAGCGCTGTAGGACAGTGGGGCGAGCAGTACTTC.

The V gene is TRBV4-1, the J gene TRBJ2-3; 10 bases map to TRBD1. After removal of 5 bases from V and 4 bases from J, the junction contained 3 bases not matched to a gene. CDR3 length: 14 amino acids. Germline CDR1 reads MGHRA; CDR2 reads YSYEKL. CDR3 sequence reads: CASSTGQGADTQYF. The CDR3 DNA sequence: TGCGCCAGCAGCACAGGACAGGGGGCAGATACGCAGTATTTT.

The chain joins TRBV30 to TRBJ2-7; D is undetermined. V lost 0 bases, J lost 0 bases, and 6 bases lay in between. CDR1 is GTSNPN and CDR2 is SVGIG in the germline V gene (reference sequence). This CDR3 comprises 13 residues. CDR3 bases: TGTGCCTGGAGTGTTTTTGACTCCTACGAGCAGTACTTC. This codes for CAWSVFDSYEQYF.

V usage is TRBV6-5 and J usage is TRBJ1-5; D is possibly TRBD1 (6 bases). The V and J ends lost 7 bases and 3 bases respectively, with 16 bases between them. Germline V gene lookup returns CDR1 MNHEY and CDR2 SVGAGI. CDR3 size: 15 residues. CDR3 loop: CASTTGRGNNQPQHF. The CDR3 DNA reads TGTGCCAGCACTACAGGGAGAGGAAACAATCAGCCCCAGCATTTT.

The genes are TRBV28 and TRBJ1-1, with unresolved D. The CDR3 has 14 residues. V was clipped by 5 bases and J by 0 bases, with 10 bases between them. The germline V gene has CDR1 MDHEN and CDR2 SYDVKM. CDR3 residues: CASSRPVMNTEAFF. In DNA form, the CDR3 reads TGTGCCAGCAGTCGGCCCGTCATGAACACTGAAGCTTTCTTT.

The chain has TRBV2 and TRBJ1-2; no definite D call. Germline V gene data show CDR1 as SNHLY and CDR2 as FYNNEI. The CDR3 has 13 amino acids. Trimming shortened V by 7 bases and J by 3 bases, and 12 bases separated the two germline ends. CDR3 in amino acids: CASKIPGDYGYTF. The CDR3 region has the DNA TGTGCCAGCAAAATCCCCGGGGACTATGGCTACACCTTC. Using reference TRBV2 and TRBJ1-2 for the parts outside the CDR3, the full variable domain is EPEVTQTPSHQVTQMGQEVILRCVPISNHLYFYWYRQILGQKVEFLVSFYNNEISEKSEIFDDQFSVERPDGSNFTLKIRSTKLEDSAMYFCASKIPGDYGYTFGSGTRLTVV.

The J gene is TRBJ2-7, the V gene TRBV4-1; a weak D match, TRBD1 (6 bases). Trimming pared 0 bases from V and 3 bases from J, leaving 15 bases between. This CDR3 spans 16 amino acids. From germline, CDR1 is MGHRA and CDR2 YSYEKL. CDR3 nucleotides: TGCGCCAGCAGCCAAGAAAAACGGCTAGGGGGCTACGAGCAGTACTTC. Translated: CASSQEKRLGGYEQYF.

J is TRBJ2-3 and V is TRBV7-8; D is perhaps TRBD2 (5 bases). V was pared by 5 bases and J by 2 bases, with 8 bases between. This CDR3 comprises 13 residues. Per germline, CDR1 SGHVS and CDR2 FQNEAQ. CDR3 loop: CASSPGYTDTQYF. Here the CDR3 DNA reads TGTGCCAGCAGCCCGGGGTACACAGATACGCAGTATTTT.

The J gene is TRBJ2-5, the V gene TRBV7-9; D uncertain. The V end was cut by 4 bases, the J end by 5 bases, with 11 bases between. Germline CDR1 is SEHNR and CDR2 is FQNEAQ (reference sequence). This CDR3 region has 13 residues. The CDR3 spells CASSSRRQETQYF. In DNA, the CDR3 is TGTGCCAGCAGCTCCAGAAGGCAGGAGACCCAGTACTTC.

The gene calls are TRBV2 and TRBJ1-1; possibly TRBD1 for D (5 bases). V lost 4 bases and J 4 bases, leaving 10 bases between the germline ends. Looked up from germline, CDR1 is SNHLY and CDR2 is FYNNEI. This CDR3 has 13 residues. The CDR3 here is CASSGRESTEAFF. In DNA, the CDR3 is TGTGCCAGCAGTGGCAGGGAATCCACTGAAGCTTTCTTT.